This T cell receptor beta chain derives from a study of blood T cell repertoires in COVID-19. The wider study: The samples span acute and convalescent COVID-19 from the United States, Italy and Spain.

CDR3 size: 14 residues. With 1 base clipped from V and 2 bases from J, the junction kept 4 bases outside the gene matches. The germline gives CDR1 GTSNPN, CDR2 SVGIG (reference sequence). This clone appeared a few times. In the authors' workflow: From reference gene primer amplification, estimates of nucleated cell counts were derived. Assay used: immunoSEQ multiplex PCR; TCRdb lists only in-frame clones, some missing. V, J and clone size were drawn from that table, and D and trimming were deduced from the DNA. The table includes around 130,000 clones, approximately 80% detected once. Sample: peripheral blood. This TCR came from a woman aged 55-69 years with acute or convalescent COVID-19. This chain uses TRBV30 with TRBJ2-5; 7 nucleotides match TRBD2. The CDR3 DNA is TGTGCCTGGAGTGGGGGGGGGAATCAAGAGACCCAGTACTTC. Its translation is CAWSGGGNQETQYF.